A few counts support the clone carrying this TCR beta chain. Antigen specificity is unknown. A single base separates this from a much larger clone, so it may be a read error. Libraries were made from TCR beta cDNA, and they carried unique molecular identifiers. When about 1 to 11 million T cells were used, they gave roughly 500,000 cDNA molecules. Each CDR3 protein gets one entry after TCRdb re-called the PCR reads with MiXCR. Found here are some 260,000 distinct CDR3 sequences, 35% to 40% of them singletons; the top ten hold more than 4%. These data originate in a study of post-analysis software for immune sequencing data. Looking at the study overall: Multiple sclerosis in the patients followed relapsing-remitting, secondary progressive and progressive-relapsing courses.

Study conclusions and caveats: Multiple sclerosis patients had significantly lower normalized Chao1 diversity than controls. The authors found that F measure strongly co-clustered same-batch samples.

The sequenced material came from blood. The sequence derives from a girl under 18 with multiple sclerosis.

The CDR3 protein is CSARGTGPNEQYF. The CDR3 nucleotides read TGCAGTGCTAGGGGGACAGGGCCCAATGAGCAGTACTTC. The J gene is TRBJ2-5, the V gene TRBV20-1; the match to TRBD1 covers 9 bases. The CDR3 is 13 amino acids. Germline V gene lookup returns CDR1 DFQATT and CDR2 SNEGSKA (reference sequence). V lost 3 bases and J lost 11; bases outside the gene matches: 10.